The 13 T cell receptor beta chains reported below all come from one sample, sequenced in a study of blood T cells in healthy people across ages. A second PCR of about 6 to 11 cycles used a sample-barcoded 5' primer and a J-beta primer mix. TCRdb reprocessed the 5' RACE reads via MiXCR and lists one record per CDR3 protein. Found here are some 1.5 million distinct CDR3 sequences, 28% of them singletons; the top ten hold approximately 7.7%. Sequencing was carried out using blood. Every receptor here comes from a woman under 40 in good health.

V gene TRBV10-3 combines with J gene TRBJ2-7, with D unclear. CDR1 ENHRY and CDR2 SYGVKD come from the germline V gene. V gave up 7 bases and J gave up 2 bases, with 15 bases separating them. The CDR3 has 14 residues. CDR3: CAITPSGRAYEQYF. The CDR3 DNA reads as TGTGCCATCACCCCTAGTGGACGGGCCTACGAGCAGTACTTC.

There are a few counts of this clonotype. Here the CDR3 reads CASSWSEKRYGYTF. CDR3 in DNA: TGTGCCAGCAGTTGGTCCGAAAAACGCTATGGCTACACCTTC. The V gene is TRBV6-2 or TRBV6-3, the J gene TRBJ1-2; no firm D call. Germline loops: CDR1 MNHEY, CDR2 SVGEGT. Trimming took off 4 bases at V and 4 bases at J, with 13 bases between the two ends. There are 14 residues in the CDR3.

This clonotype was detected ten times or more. The CDR3 is CSVGRGGNEQFF. CDR3 DNA sequence: TGCAGCGTTGGCAGGGGAGGGAATGAGCAGTTCTTC. The V call is TRBV29-1, the J call TRBJ2-1; weak D call: TRBD2 (7 bases). Trimming removed 4 bases from V and 7 bases from J, with 11 bases in between. CDR1 is SQVTM and CDR2 is ANQGSEA in the germline V gene. This CDR3 spans 12 amino acids.

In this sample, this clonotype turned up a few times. CDR3 in amino acids: CASSLGQSLSGANVLTF. CDR3 DNA sequence: TGCGCCAGCAGCTTAGGACAGTCCCTCTCTGGGGCCAACGTCCTGACTTTC. The chain has TRBV5-1 and TRBJ2-6; TRBD1 is a possible D gene (6 bases). The CDR3 loop spans 17 amino acids. Germline V gives CDR1 SGHRS, CDR2 YFSETQ. V lost 2 bases to trimming and J lost 0 bases, with 12 bases between them.

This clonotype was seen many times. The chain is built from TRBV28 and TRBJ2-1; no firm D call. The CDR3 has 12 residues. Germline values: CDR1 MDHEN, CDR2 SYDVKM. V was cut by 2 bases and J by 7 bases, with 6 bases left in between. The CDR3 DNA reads TGTGCCAGCAGTTTAATCCCTAATGAGCAGTTCTTC. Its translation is CASSLIPNEQFF. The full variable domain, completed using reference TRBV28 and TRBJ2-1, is DVKVTQSSRYLVKRTGEKVFLECVQDMDHENMFWYRQDPGLGLRLIYFSYDVKMKEKGDIPEGYSVSREKKERFSLILESASTNQTSMYLCASSLIPNEQFFGPGTRLTVL.

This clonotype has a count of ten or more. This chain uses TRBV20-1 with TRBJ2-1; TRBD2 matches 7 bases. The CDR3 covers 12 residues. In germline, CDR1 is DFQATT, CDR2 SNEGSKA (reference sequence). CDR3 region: CSVSSGNNEQFF. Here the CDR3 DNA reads TGCAGCGTCTCTAGCGGAAACAATGAGCAGTTCTTC.

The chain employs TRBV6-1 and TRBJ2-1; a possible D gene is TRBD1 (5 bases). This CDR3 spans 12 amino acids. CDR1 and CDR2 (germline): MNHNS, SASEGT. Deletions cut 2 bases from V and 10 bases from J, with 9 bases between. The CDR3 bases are TGTGCCAGCAGTGAAACAGGTCACGAGCAGTTCTTC. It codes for CASSETGHEQFF.

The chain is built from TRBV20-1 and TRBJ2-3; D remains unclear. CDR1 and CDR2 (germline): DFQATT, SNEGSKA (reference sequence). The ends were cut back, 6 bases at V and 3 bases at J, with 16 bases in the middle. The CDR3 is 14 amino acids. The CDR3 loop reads CSAATTLATDTQYF. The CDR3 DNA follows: TGCAGTGCGGCAACCACTCTGGCAACAGATACGCAGTATTTT.

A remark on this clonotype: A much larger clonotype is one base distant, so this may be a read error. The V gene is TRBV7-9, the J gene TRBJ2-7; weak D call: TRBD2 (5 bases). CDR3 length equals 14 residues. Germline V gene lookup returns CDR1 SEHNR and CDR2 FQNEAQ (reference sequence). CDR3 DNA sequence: TGTACCAGCACCCCACTGGAGCGGCTCGACCAGCAGTACTTC. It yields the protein CTSTPLERLDQQYF. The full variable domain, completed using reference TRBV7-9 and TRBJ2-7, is DTGVSQNPRHKITKRGQNVTFRCDPISEHNRLYWYRQTLGQGPEFLTYFQNEAQLEKSRLLSDRFSAERPKGSFSTLEIQRTEQGDSAMYLCTSTPLERLDQQYFGPGTRLTVT.

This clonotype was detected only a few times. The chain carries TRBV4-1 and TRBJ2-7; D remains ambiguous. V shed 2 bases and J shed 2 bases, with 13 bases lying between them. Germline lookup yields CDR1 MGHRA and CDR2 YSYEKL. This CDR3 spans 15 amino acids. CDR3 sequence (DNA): TGCGCCAGCAGCCAAATTTTAGGTTCCACCTACGAGCAGTACTTC. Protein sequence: CASSQILGSTYEQYF.

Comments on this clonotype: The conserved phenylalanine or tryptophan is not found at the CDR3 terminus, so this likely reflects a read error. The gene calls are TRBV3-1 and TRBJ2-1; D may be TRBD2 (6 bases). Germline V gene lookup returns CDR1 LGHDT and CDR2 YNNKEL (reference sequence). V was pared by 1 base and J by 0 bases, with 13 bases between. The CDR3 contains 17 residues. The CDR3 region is CASSQARRASSYNEQFL. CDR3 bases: TGTGCCAGCAGCCAAGCTCGGAGGGCAAGCTCCTACAATGAGCAGTTCTTA.

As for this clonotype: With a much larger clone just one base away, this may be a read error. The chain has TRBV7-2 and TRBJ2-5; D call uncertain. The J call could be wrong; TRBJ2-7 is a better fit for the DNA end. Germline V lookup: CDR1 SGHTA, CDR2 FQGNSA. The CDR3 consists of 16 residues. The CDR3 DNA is TGTGCCAGCAGCTTAGCGAGGTCGCGGCGAGCCTACGAGCAGTACTTC. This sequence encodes CASSLARSRRAYEQYF.

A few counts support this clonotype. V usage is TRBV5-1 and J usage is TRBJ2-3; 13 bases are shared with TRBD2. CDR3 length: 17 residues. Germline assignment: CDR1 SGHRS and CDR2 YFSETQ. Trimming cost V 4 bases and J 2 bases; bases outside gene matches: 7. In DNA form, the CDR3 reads TGCGCCAGCAGCCAAGGACTAGCGGGGGTTATCACAGATACGCAGTATTTT. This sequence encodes CASSQGLAGVITDTQYF. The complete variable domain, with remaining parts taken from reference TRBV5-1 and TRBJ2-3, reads KAGVTQTPRYLIKTRGQQVTLSCSPISGHRSVSWYQQTPGQGLQFLFEYFSETQRNKGNFPGRFSGRQFSNSRSEMNVSTLELGDSALYLCASSQGLAGVITDTQYFGPGTRLTVL.